The clone carrying this T cell receptor beta chain came up once. The record originates from a study of cytomegalovirus exposure and HLA in healthy donors. Assay used: immunoSEQ multiplex PCR; TCRdb lists only in-frame clones, some missing. This sample has 300,000 to 350,000 clones, with 70% to 90% found just once. Donors came from a validation cohort of over a hundred subjects, distinct from the first 666-subject cohort. Germline V CDR1 and CDR2: MNHEY, SMNVEV (reference sequence). The V gene lost 5 bases and the J gene lost 3 bases, with 13 bases spanning the gap. This CDR3 is 14 amino acids long. V and J are TRBV27 and TRBJ1-1; TRBD1 is a possible D gene (6 bases). Sequenced material: PBMCs. The sequence came from a man younger than 40 in good health and CMV-seronegative. The CDR3 loop is CASSPTGGYTEAFF. The CDR3 DNA sequence: TGTGCCAGCAGTCCGACAGGTGGTTACACTGAAGCTTTCTTT.